This T cell receptor (beta chain) was retrieved from a study of blood T cell repertoires in COVID-19. The wider study: Sample material is recorded as cDNA or gDNA derived from T cells, B-cell-depleted T cells, or PBMCs.

TCRdb's table, derived via immunoSEQ multiplex PCR, lists solely in-frame clones and lacks some. The data hold 92,000 or so clones, with 88% observed a single time. The germline V gene has CDR1 GTSNPN and CDR2 SVGIG (reference sequence). The length of the CDR3 is 13 residues. V lost 1 base to trimming and J lost 3 bases, with 7 bases between them. This chain joins TRBV30 and TRBJ1-5; a possible D gene is TRBD1 (5 bases). The sample taken for sequencing was peripheral blood. The sequence came from a man aged 60 to 75 with acute or convalescent COVID-19. CDR3 coding DNA: TGTGCCTGGAGTGCGGGGGTCAATCAGCCCCAGCATTTT. It codes for CAWSAGVNQPQHF.